These 28 T cell receptor beta chains came from one sample sequenced in a study of T cell responses to AZD1222 COVID-19 vaccine. Method: immunoSEQ multiplex PCR; TCRdb's copy keeps in-frame clones and lacks some. The repertoire holds 120,000 to 150,000 clones, with about 92% as singletons. Sequenced material: peripheral blood, taken 28 days after the second AZD1222 dose. These receptors originate from an adult who received the AZD1222 COVID-19 vaccine.

The rearrangement links TRBV12-3 or TRBV12-4 to TRBJ1-2, with D uncertain. The CDR3 has 11 amino acids. Trimming removed 3 bases at V and 7 bases at J, with 6 bases between. The chain's CDR3 is CASSFISGYTF. CDR3 bases: TGTGCCAGCAGTTTTATCAGTGGCTACACCTTC.

This rearrangement joins TRBV7-8 to TRBJ1-5, with 9 bases lining up with TRBD1. This CDR3 spans 16 amino acids. The trim removed 4 bases at V and 4 bases at J, leaving 8 bases unmatched. CDR1 and CDR2 from the germline V gene are SGHVS and FQNEAQ. CDR3 DNA: TGTGCCAGCAGCTCGCGGATCGGGACAGGGAATCAGCCCCAGCATTTT. Translation: CASSSRIGTGNQPQHF.

The rearrangement links TRBV7-9 to TRBJ2-1, with no clear D. Germline CDR1 and CDR2: SEHNR and FQNEAQ (reference sequence). V was clipped by 6 bases and J by 7 bases, with 16 bases between them. The length of the CDR3 is 14 residues. The CDR3 sequence is CASSPLAGLNEQFF. CDR3 sequence (DNA): TGTGCCAGCAGTCCTTTGGCCGGTTTGAATGAGCAGTTCTTC.

The chain uses TRBV12-5 and TRBJ2-7; the match to TRBD2 covers 11 bases. Trimming at V came to 6 bases and at J to 4 bases, leaving 17 bases not matched to a gene. Germline CDR1 is LGHNT and CDR2 is FRNRAP. The CDR3 is made up of 18 amino acids. Here the CDR3 DNA reads TGTGCTAGTGGATCAAAGTCCTCTCTAGCGGGAGGAAAGTACGAGCAGTACTTC. It codes for CASGSKSSLAGGKYEQYF.

The chain carries TRBV10-3 and TRBJ1-2; 11 bases line up with TRBD1. From germline, CDR1 is ENHRY and CDR2 SYGVKD. The CDR3 length is 17 residues. The V segment lost 6 bases and the J segment 4 bases; nucleotides outside the gene matches: 13. CDR3 loop: CAISQSGQGAQVYGYTF. CDR3 DNA sequence: TGTGCCATCAGCCAATCTGGACAGGGGGCGCAGGTCTATGGCTACACCTTC.

This clone occurred once. This sequence joins TRBV12-5 and TRBJ1-2, with D possibly being TRBD1 (6 bases). The CDR3 runs 18 residues. The germline CDR1 and CDR2 sequences are LGHNT and FRNRAP. The V gene lost 0 bases and the J gene lost 8 bases, with 25 bases spanning the gap. CDR3 in DNA: TGTGCTAGTGGTTTGGTACTAGGGGGGGGGAGCCAGGGATCGGGCTACACCTTC. Amino acids: CASGLVLGGGSQGSGYTF.

The V call is TRBV6-5, the J call TRBJ1-3; TRBD1 agrees at 9 bases. The CDR3 consists of 15 residues. J was trimmed by 4 bases and V by 7 bases; bases with no gene match: 8. Germline-derived CDR1 and CDR2 are MNHEY and SVGAGI. Here the CDR3 reads CASKGDRVGGNTIYF. For the CDR3, the DNA is TGTGCCAGCAAGGGGGACAGGGTAGGAGGAAACACCATATATTTT.

The rearrangement links TRBV18 to TRBJ2-1; D is perhaps TRBD2 (6 bases). This CDR3 spans 15 amino acids. Between the trimmed V and J ends, which lost 5 bases and 6 bases, there was a span of 17 bases. Germline CDR1 KGHSH, CDR2 LQKENI. The DNA for the CDR3 is TGTGCCAGCTCAACCTCTGGTCTAGCGAGCAATGAGCAGTTCTTC. Residues: CASSTSGLASNEQFF.

The genes are TRBV6-5 and TRBJ1-1, with unresolved D. Germline CDR1 and CDR2: MNHEY and SVGAGI. The CDR3 covers 16 residues. Trimming took 4 bases from V and 5 from J, leaving 20 bases between them. The CDR3 reads CASSFQDGSGGTEAFF. In DNA, the CDR3 is TGTGCCAGCAGTTTCCAGGATGGGTCCGGTGGGACTGAAGCTTTCTTT.

The J gene is TRBJ1-5, the V gene TRBV19; D call uncertain. Germline V lookup: CDR1 LNHDA, CDR2 SQIVND (reference sequence). The CDR3 length is 15 residues. V was cut by 6 bases and J by 0 bases, with 12 bases left in between. CDR3 in amino acids: CASRTSKYSNQPQHF. In DNA, the CDR3 is TGTGCCAGTAGAACATCCAAATATAGCAATCAGCCCCAGCATTTT. Filled out from reference TRBV19 and TRBJ1-5, the complete variable domain reads DGGITQSPKYLFRKEGQNVTLSCEQNLNHDAMYWYRQDPGQGLRLIYYSQIVNDFQKGDIAEGYSVSREKKESFPLTVTSAQKNPTAFYLCASRTSKYSNQPQHFGDGTRLSIL.

The rearrangement uses TRBV5-6 and TRBJ2-7, with D uncertain. Germline V lookup: CDR1 SGHDT, CDR2 YYEEEE. This CDR3 comprises 14 residues. V lost 4 bases and J lost 0, with 11 bases in between. Here the CDR3 DNA reads TGTGCCAGCAGCCTTTGGGCGAGCTCCTACGAGCAGTACTTC. This sequence encodes CASSLWASSYEQYF.

V usage is TRBV28 and J usage is TRBJ2-7, with 7 nucleotides matching TRBD2. Trimming cost V 7 bases and J 3 bases; bases outside gene matches: 9. This CDR3 is built from 14 residues. The germline gives CDR1 MDHEN, CDR2 SYDVKM. The CDR3 is CASTLGGTNYEQYF. The CDR3 DNA sequence: TGTGCCAGCACCCTCGGGGGGACCAACTACGAGCAGTACTTC.

The chain links TRBV7-6 to TRBJ1-2; D is possibly TRBD1 (6 bases). Trimming stripped 5 bases from V and 8 bases from J, with 21 bases between. The CDR3 is 15 amino acids. CDR1 SGHVS and CDR2 FNYEAQ come from the germline V gene. The CDR3 region has the DNA TGTGCCAGCAGCCCATTGTCCGGAAGGCAGGGGGGCTACACCTTC. Residues: CASSPLSGRQGGYTF.

CDR3 in DNA: TGTGCCATCAGTTCCGACAGGGGGCGTTACGCTTTCTTT. As protein: CAISSDRGRYAFF. J is TRBJ1-1 and V is TRBV10-3, with 10 bases that match TRBD1. CDR3 length: 13 residues. Germline assignment: CDR1 ENHRY and CDR2 SYGVKD. After removal of 5 bases from V and 11 bases from J, the junction contained 8 bases not matched to a gene.

The chain joins TRBV9 to TRBJ2-5; a possible D gene is TRBD1 (5 bases). Germline CDR1 and CDR2: SGDLS and YYNGEE. The CDR3 length is 16 residues. V shed 0 bases and J shed 2 bases, with 14 bases lying between them. DNA for the CDR3: TGTGCCAGCAGCGTAGGTGGGGCAGGACAACAAGAGACCCAGTACTTC. This codes for CASSVGGAGQQETQYF.

The J gene is TRBJ1-1, the V gene TRBV6-2 or TRBV6-3; no clear D. Looked up from germline, CDR1 is MNHEY and CDR2 is SVGEGT. Trimming removed 0 bases at V and 9 bases at J, with 14 bases between. The CDR3 contains 14 residues. For the CDR3, the DNA is TGTGCCAGCAGTTACTCGATTTTCCAAACTCAAGCTTTCTTT. The encoded protein is CASSYSIFQTQAFF.

This chain uses TRBV3-1 (or the pseudogene TRBV3-2) with TRBJ1-1; D gene unclear. Germline values: CDR1 LGHDT, CDR2 YNNKEL (reference sequence). The CDR3 sequence is 12 residues long. Trimming removed 0 bases from V and 6 bases from J, with 5 bases in between. The CDR3 sequence: CASSQDFAEAFF. CDR3 DNA: TGTGCCAGCAGCCAAGACTTCGCTGAAGCTTTCTTT.

The rearrangement joins TRBV6-1 to TRBJ1-1; no firm D call. Trimming removed 2 bases at V and 0 bases at J, with 4 bases between. From germline, CDR1 is MNHNS and CDR2 SASEGT. CDR3 size: 13 residues. The CDR3 loop reads CASSERVNTEAFF. The DNA for the CDR3 is TGTGCCAGCAGTGAAAGGGTGAACACTGAAGCTTTCTTT.

The chain couples TRBV4-3 to TRBJ2-7; the D gene could be TRBD1 or TRBD2 (6 bases each). Germline V gives CDR1 LGHNA, CDR2 YSLEER. The CDR3 has 15 amino acids. Trimming took off 1 base at V and 5 bases at J, with 15 bases between the two ends. This CDR3 is CASSQGPGASHEQYF. CDR3 DNA sequence: TGCGCCAGCAGCCAAGGTCCGGGGGCGAGCCACGAGCAGTACTTC.

V usage is TRBV19 and J usage is TRBJ1-5; D possibly corresponds to TRBD1 (5 bases). The ends were cut back, 10 bases at V and 0 bases at J, with 16 bases in the middle. Per germline, CDR1 LNHDA and CDR2 SQIVND (reference sequence). The length of the CDR3 is 15 residues. The CDR3 reads CATSNGGYSNQPQHF. The CDR3, as DNA: TGTGCCACCTCGAACGGGGGTTATAGCAATCAGCCCCAGCATTTT.

The gene calls are TRBV5-6 and TRBJ2-1; 9 nucleotides align to TRBD2. After removal of 4 bases from V and 2 bases from J, the junction contained 4 bases not matched to a gene. CDR1 and CDR2 from the germline V gene are SGHDT and YYEEEE. The CDR3 length is 15 residues. Here the CDR3 DNA reads TGTGCCAGCAGCAGACTAGCGGATACCTACAATGAGCAGTTCTTC. It encodes CASSRLADTYNEQFF.

This clone was counted a single time. CDR3 sequence: CASSQAAATSGPHEQYF. CDR3 DNA: TGTGCCAGCAGCCAAGCAGCTGCGACTAGCGGGCCACACGAGCAGTACTTC. The V gene is TRBV3-1 (or the pseudogene TRBV3-2), the J gene TRBJ2-7, with 10 bases lining up with TRBD2. Unmatched junction bases numbered 11, after V lost 1 base and J lost 5 bases. Per germline, CDR1 LGHDT and CDR2 YNNKEL (reference sequence). This CDR3 spans 17 amino acids.

J is TRBJ2-7 and V is TRBV5-1, with 8 bases fitting TRBD1. There are 15 residues in the CDR3. Germline CDR1 SGHRS, CDR2 YFSETQ. V trimming: 0 bases; J trimming: 1 base; junction bases outside the gene matches: 3. CDR3 nucleotides: TGCGCCAGCAGCTTGGAGGGACAGGCTTCCTACGAGCAGTACTTC. Translated, it gives CASSLEGQASYEQYF.

This clone appeared a single time. This rearrangement joins TRBV19 to TRBJ2-5; 15 bases match TRBD2. Germline CDR1 LNHDA, CDR2 SQIVND (reference sequence). The junction had 3 bases not matched to a gene; V was cut back by 3 bases and J by 4 bases. The length of the CDR3 is 16 residues. The CDR3 loop is CASSIGGLAGGETQYF. CDR3 bases: TGTGCCAGTAGTATCGGGGGACTAGCGGGAGGAGAGACCCAGTACTTC.

This clone is a singleton in its sample. The chain recombines TRBV6-2 or TRBV6-3 with TRBJ1-5; unclear D gene. CDR1 and CDR2 (germline): MNHEY, SVGEGT. This CDR3 comprises 14 residues. Trimming took 2 bases from V and 3 from J, leaving 8 bases between them. The CDR3 DNA reads TGTGCCAGCAGTTACAGTCAGATCAATCAGCCCCAGCATTTT. Translating it yields CASSYSQINQPQHF.

V usage is TRBV29-1 and J usage is TRBJ1-1; 7 bases are a match to TRBD1. The CDR3 runs to 12 residues. J was trimmed by 5 bases and V by 8 bases; bases with no gene match: 8. CDR1 SQVTM and CDR2 ANQGSEA come from the germline V gene. The CDR3 bases are TGCAGCATCCGGGAGGGGGCAACTGAAGCTTTCTTT. Translated, it gives CSIREGATEAFF.

The V call is TRBV5-4, the J call TRBJ2-5; TRBD2 might be the D (5 bases). The CDR3 has 14 amino acids. V dropped 4 bases and J dropped 2 bases, with 12 bases sitting between them. Germline V lookup: CDR1 SGHNT, CDR2 YYREEE (reference sequence). CDR3 loop: CASSPEGFQETQYF. For the CDR3, the DNA is TGTGCCAGCAGCCCCGAGGGCTTTCAAGAGACCCAGTACTTC.

This clone was detected once. This chain uses TRBV28 with TRBJ2-5; 7 nucleotides align to TRBD1. The length of the CDR3 is 13 residues. Germline trimming cut 6 bases from V and 2 bases from J; bases unmatched to any gene: 3. CDR1 is MDHEN and CDR2 is SYDVKM in the germline V gene. The CDR3 nucleotides are TGTGCCAGCAGCCCGGGACAGCAAGAGACCCAGTACTTC. Residues: CASSPGQQETQYF.